Below are 28 T cell receptor beta chains sequenced from a single sample in a study of cytomegalovirus exposure and HLA in healthy donors. Amplification used 60 Vbeta primers and 13 Jbeta primers. Assay used: immunoSEQ multiplex PCR; TCRdb lists only in-frame clones, some missing. The profile shows some 140,000 clones, about 77% of them singletons. The sequenced material came from PBMCs. Receptor source: a man aged 45-65 years in good health and CMV-seronegative.

The V call is TRBV30, the J call TRBJ2-7; D not certain. Germline values: CDR1 GTSNPN, CDR2 SVGIG (reference sequence). Between the trimmed V and J ends, which lost 3 bases and 7 bases, there was a span of 16 bases. The CDR3 is 13 residues long. The CDR3 loop is CAWRKTQRWEQYF. The CDR3 DNA reads as TGTGCCTGGAGGAAGACACAACGGTGGGAGCAGTACTTC.

This rearrangement joins TRBV28 to TRBJ2-1, with D perhaps TRBD1 (6 bases). The V gene's germline CDR1 is MDHEN and CDR2 SYDVKM. Trimming took 2 bases from V and 8 from J, leaving 13 bases between them. The CDR3 length is 14 residues. CDR3 sequence (DNA): TGTGCCAGCAGTTTAAGTGGGGGCGTCGATGAGCAGTTCTTC. This translates into CASSLSGGVDEQFF.

V usage is TRBV2 and J usage is TRBJ2-7; weak D call: TRBD2 (5 bases). V shed 2 bases and J shed 6 bases, with 8 bases lying between them. CDR1 SNHLY and CDR2 FYNNEI come from the germline V gene. The CDR3 is made up of 12 amino acids. CDR3 amino acids: CASSEFAGEQYF. CDR3 nucleotides: TGTGCCAGCAGTGAATTTGCGGGCGAGCAGTACTTC.

This clone was seen more than once but under ten times. The J gene is TRBJ1-2, the V gene TRBV5-6; D may be TRBD1 (6 bases). Deletions cut 0 bases from V and 7 bases from J, with 10 bases between. Germline CDR1 reads SGHDT; CDR2 reads YYEEEE. This CDR3 comprises 13 residues. Written as DNA, the CDR3 is TGTGCCAGCAGCTTGGAGGGGGTCGGTGGCTACACCTTC. Amino acids: CASSLEGVGGYTF. Full variable domain (missing parts from reference TRBV5-6 and TRBJ1-2): DAGVTQSPTHLIKTRGQQVTLRCSPKSGHDTVSWYQQALGQGPQFIFQYYEEEERQRGNFPDRFSGHQFPNYSSELNVNALLLGDSALYLCASSLEGVGGYTFGSGTRLTVV.

This chain connects TRBV6-6 to TRBJ2-1; D unclear. Trimming pared 0 bases from V and 3 bases from J, leaving 6 bases between. The CDR3 has 14 residues. Germline assignment: CDR1 MNHNY and CDR2 SVGAGI (reference sequence). CDR3 region: CASSYSHRYNEQFF. The DNA of the CDR3 is TGTGCCAGCAGTTACTCACACCGCTACAATGAGCAGTTCTTC.

In this sample, this clone turned up a few times. The chain employs TRBV6-5 and TRBJ1-1, with D tentatively TRBD1 (6 bases). Trimming stripped 6 bases from V and 7 bases from J, with 15 bases between. Germline CDR1 MNHEY, CDR2 SVGAGI. This CDR3 has 13 amino acids. CDR3 nucleotides: TGTGCCAGCAGGGCAGGGGCTCGGGGTGAAGCTTTCTTT. Its protein product is CASRAGARGEAFF.

There are a few counts of this clone. The genes are TRBV19 and TRBJ1-4; TRBD1 agrees at 7 bases. This CDR3 has 15 amino acids. V gave up 6 bases and J gave up 4 bases; unmatched junction bases: 8. The germline CDR1 and CDR2 sequences are LNHDA and SQIVND (reference sequence). The CDR3 loop is CASSGGQAFNEKLFF. The CDR3 nucleotides are TGTGCCAGTAGCGGCGGACAGGCCTTTAATGAAAAACTGTTTTTT. The full variable domain, rest sourced from reference TRBV19 and TRBJ1-4, is DGGITQSPKYLFRKEGQNVTLSCEQNLNHDAMYWYRQDPGQGLRLIYYSQIVNDFQKGDIAEGYSVSREKKESFPLTVTSAQKNPTAFYLCASSGGQAFNEKLFFGSGTQLSVL.

This clone was recorded a few times. The chain combines TRBV7-9 with TRBJ2-3, with TRBD2 matching 9 bases. There are 16 residues in the CDR3. In germline, CDR1 is SEHNR, CDR2 FQNEAQ (reference sequence). The V and J ends lost 1 base and 3 bases, in that order; junction bases with no gene match: 5. The CDR3 DNA follows: TGTGCCAGCAGCTTAGGTGTTAGCGGGAGAACAGATACGCAGTATTTT. Its protein is CASSLGVSGRTDTQYF.

CDR3 sequence (DNA): TGTGCCGCCGCCACCGGGACAGGGCGTCCCGGGGAGCTGTTTTTT. It specifies CAAATGTGRPGELFF. V usage is TRBV19 and J usage is TRBJ2-2; 9 positions agree with TRBD1. CDR1 and CDR2 (germline): LNHDA, SQIVND (reference sequence). CDR3 size: 15 residues. The V gene end was trimmed by 11 bases and the J gene end by 6 bases; junction bases not matched to a gene: 13.

This chain links TRBV5-1 with TRBJ2-3; weak D call: TRBD2 (5 bases). This CDR3 comprises 15 residues. V was pared by 2 bases and J by 1 base, with 11 bases between. CDR1 is SGHRS and CDR2 is YFSETQ in the germline V gene. The CDR3 reads CASSFGDGGTDTQYF. The CDR3 DNA is TGCGCCAGCAGCTTCGGGGATGGGGGCACAGATACGCAGTATTTT. Full variable domain (remainder filled in from reference TRBV5-1 and TRBJ2-3): KAGVTQTPRYLIKTRGQQVTLSCSPISGHRSVSWYQQTPGQGLQFLFEYFSETQRNKGNFPGRFSGRQFSNSRSEMNVSTLELGDSALYLCASSFGDGGTDTQYFGPGTRLTVL.

This clone was counted only a few times. The J gene is TRBJ1-2, the V gene TRBV28; TRBD1 agrees at 8 bases. Losses at the gene ends were 7 bases for V and 4 bases for J; bases not matched to a gene: 20. Germline CDR1 reads MDHEN; CDR2 reads SYDVKM. The CDR3 runs to 18 residues. The CDR3: CASTPGQGPTRFRYGYTF. Written as DNA, the CDR3 is TGTGCCAGCACCCCAGGACAGGGCCCTACTAGGTTCCGCTATGGCTACACCTTC.

This clone has a count of ten or more. In DNA form, the CDR3 reads TGTGCCAGTAGGCAGGGATCCCATAGCAATCAGCCCCAGCATTTT. This sequence encodes CASRQGSHSNQPQHF. This chain links TRBV19 with TRBJ1-5; a possible D gene is TRBD1 (5 bases). Between the trimmed V and J ends, which lost 6 bases and 0 bases, there was a span of 12 bases. The germline V gene encodes CDR1 LNHDA and CDR2 SQIVND (reference sequence). The CDR3 covers 15 residues.

The V gene is TRBV5-1, the J gene TRBJ2-1, with 12 nucleotides matching TRBD2. V dropped 4 bases and J dropped 4; count of bases not matched to a gene: 3. The CDR3 loop spans 15 amino acids. Looked up from germline, CDR1 is SGHRS and CDR2 is YFSETQ. CDR3: CASSPGTSGYNEQFF. CDR3 bases: TGCGCCAGCAGCCCTGGGACTAGCGGGTACAATGAGCAGTTCTTC.

This clone was found a few times. This chain uses TRBV19 with TRBJ1-5, with D maybe TRBD1 (5 bases). The CDR3 is 14 amino acids. The V end was cut by 3 bases, the J end by 11 bases, with 17 bases between. CDR1 LNHDA and CDR2 SQIVND come from the germline V gene (reference sequence). The chain's CDR3 is CASSIWDSGKSQHF. The CDR3 region has the DNA TGTGCCAGTAGTATTTGGGACTCGGGTAAGTCCCAGCATTTT.

The gene calls are TRBV19 and TRBJ1-6, with D tentatively TRBD1 (5 bases). CDR3 size: 13 residues. Germline V gene data show CDR1 as LNHDA and CDR2 as SQIVND (reference sequence). Trimming cost V 4 bases and J 13 bases, with 14 bases left between them. As DNA, the CDR3 is TGTGCCAGTAGTACGGGGGAACCCTTTCCCCTCCACTTT. It specifies CASSTGEPFPLHF.

This chain connects TRBV27 to TRBJ1-2; TRBD1 agrees at 7 bases. Per germline, CDR1 MNHEY and CDR2 SMNVEV (reference sequence). CDR3 size: 16 residues. The trim removed 2 bases at V and 0 bases at J, leaving 6 bases unmatched. DNA for the CDR3: TGTGCCAGCAGTTTACAGGGACAGCTTCCTAACTATGGCTACACCTTC. Residues: CASSLQGQLPNYGYTF.

This rearrangement joins TRBV28 to TRBJ2-7, with D perhaps TRBD1 (5 bases). Trimming removed 5 bases at V and 5 bases at J, with 19 bases between. Per germline, CDR1 MDHEN and CDR2 SYDVKM. This CDR3 comprises 15 residues. The CDR3 bases are TGTGCCAGCAGTCCCCTCCCGCAGGGCAACGACGAGCAGTACTTC. It translates to CASSPLPQGNDEQYF.

V is TRBV28 and J is TRBJ1-4; D unclear. Germline CDR1 MDHEN, CDR2 SYDVKM. Between the trimmed V and J ends, which lost 7 bases and 3 bases, there was a span of 15 bases. The length of the CDR3 is 15 residues. DNA of the CDR3: TGTGCCAGCACCCAAGGGCCGGGATCTAATGAAAAACTGTTTTTT. It encodes CASTQGPGSNEKLFF.

V gene TRBV28 combines with J gene TRBJ1-1; 10 nucleotides line up with TRBD1. CDR1 and CDR2 (germline): MDHEN, SYDVKM. This CDR3 has 15 residues. V trimming: 6 bases; J trimming: 6 bases; junction bases outside the gene matches: 10. Here the CDR3 DNA reads TGTGCCAGCAGAGTGGGACAGGGGATTAGGCCTGAAGCTTTCTTT. Encoded protein: CASRVGQGIRPEAFF.

The chain uses TRBV10-3 and TRBJ2-6; TRBD1 matches 7 bases. The trim removed 4 bases at V and 0 bases at J, leaving 6 bases unmatched. Germline values: CDR1 ENHRY, CDR2 SYGVKD. This CDR3 is 17 amino acids long. The CDR3 is CAISAGQASSGANVLTF. The DNA for the CDR3 is TGTGCCATCAGTGCCGGACAGGCAAGCTCTGGGGCCAACGTCCTGACTTTC.

A remark on this clone: An end of the junction differs from the germline gene, which may be a read error. The V call is TRBV7-7, the J call TRBJ2-5, with D maybe TRBD1 (6 bases). The CDR3 is 13 amino acids. Germline V gene data show CDR1 as SSHAT and CDR2 as FNYEAQ (reference sequence). In DNA, the CDR3 is TGTGCTAGCAGCTATAACAGGGCCGAGACCCAGTACTTC. It yields the protein CASSYNRAETQYF. Looking up the rest from reference TRBV7-7 and TRBJ2-5 gives the full variable domain: GAGVSQSPRYKVTKRGQDVTLRCDPISSHATLYWYQQALGQGPEFLTYFNYEAQPDKSGLPSDRFSAERPEGSISTLTIQRTEQRDSAMYRCASSYNRAETQYFGPGTRLLVL.

This clone is a singleton in its sample. CDR3 residues: CASSDNRGRPEAFF. The CDR3 DNA sequence: TGTGCCAGCAGTGATAACAGGGGGCGGCCTGAAGCTTTCTTT. The V and J genes are TRBV25-1 and TRBJ1-1; TRBD1 matches 9 bases. The V gene's germline CDR1 is MGHDK and CDR2 SYGVNS. Unmatched junction bases numbered 5, after V lost 3 bases and J lost 6 bases. The CDR3 extends over 14 amino acids.

The chain has TRBV28 and TRBJ2-1; possible D gene TRBD1, 6 bases. Germline V CDR1 and CDR2: MDHEN, SYDVKM. CDR3 length: 15 residues. V was clipped by 1 base and J by 9 bases, with 16 bases between them. CDR3 in amino acids: CASSLFRTGMTEQFF. In nucleotides, the CDR3 is TGTGCCAGCAGTTTATTCCGAACAGGGATGACTGAGCAGTTCTTC.

The rearrangement uses TRBV2 and TRBJ2-1; TRBD2 agrees at 9 bases. Per the germline V gene, CDR1 is SNHLY and CDR2 is FYNNEI. The V and J ends lost 3 bases and 5 bases, in that order; junction bases with no gene match: 8. The CDR3 consists of 16 residues. Here the CDR3 reads CASSDSGREGNNEQFF. As DNA, the CDR3 is TGTGCCAGCAGTGATTCGGGGCGGGAGGGTAACAATGAGCAGTTCTTC.

This clone was observed a few times. The junction does not match germline at one end; this may be a read error. J is TRBJ2-1 and V is TRBV7-7, with 8 bases aligning to TRBD2. CDR1 and CDR2 from the germline V gene are SSHAT and FNYEAQ (reference sequence). CDR3 length equals 14 residues. This chain's CDR3 is CASSLAAGVDEQFF. The CDR3 region has the DNA TGTGCTAGCAGCTTAGCAGCGGGAGTTGATGAGCAGTTCTTC.

In its sample, this clone was seen once. CDR3 coding DNA: TGCAGCGTTGACGGCGGGAGGGAGGGCAAAAACATTCAGTACTTC. Translation gives CSVDGGREGKNIQYF. The rearrangement uses TRBV29-1 and TRBJ2-4, with TRBD2 identical over 9 bases. Per germline, CDR1 SQVTM and CDR2 ANQGSEA. The junction had 6 bases not matched to a gene; V was cut back by 3 bases and J by 3 bases. This CDR3 comprises 15 residues.

This sequence joins TRBV6-1 and TRBJ2-5; a possible D gene is TRBD1 (6 bases). The CDR3 contains 15 residues. The V gene's germline CDR1 is MNHNS and CDR2 SASEGT. Trimming removed 5 bases at V and 4 bases at J, with 17 bases between. CDR3: CASSTTGTLGETQYF. The CDR3 nucleotides read TGTGCCAGCAGTACAACCGGGACACTGGGAGAGACCCAGTACTTC.

This clone was picked up a small number of times. The chain recombines TRBV5-1 with TRBJ1-1, with 11 positions matching TRBD1. The CDR3 loop spans 15 amino acids. Per germline, CDR1 SGHRS and CDR2 YFSETQ. V lost 4 bases, J lost 2 bases, and 4 bases stayed unmatched. CDR3 in DNA: TGCGCCAGCAGCATCCGGACAGGGGGCAACACTGAAGCTTTCTTT. Encoded protein: CASSIRTGGNTEAFF.